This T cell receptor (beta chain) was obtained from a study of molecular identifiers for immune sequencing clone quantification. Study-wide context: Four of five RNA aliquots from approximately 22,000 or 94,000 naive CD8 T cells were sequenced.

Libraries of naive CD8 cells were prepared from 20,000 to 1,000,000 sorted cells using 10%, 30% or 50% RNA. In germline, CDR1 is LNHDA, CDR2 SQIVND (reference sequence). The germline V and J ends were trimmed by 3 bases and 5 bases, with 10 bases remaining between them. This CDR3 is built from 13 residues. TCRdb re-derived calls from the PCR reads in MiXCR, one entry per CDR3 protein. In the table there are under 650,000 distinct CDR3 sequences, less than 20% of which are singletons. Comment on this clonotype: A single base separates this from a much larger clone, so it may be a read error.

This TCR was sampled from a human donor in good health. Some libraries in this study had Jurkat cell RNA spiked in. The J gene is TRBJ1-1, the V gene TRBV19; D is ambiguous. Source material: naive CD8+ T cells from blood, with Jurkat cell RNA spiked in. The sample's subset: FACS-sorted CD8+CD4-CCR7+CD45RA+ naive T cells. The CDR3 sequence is CASSIAGWTEAFF. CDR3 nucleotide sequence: TGTGCCAGTAGTATCGCGGGATGGACTGAAGCTTTCTTT.